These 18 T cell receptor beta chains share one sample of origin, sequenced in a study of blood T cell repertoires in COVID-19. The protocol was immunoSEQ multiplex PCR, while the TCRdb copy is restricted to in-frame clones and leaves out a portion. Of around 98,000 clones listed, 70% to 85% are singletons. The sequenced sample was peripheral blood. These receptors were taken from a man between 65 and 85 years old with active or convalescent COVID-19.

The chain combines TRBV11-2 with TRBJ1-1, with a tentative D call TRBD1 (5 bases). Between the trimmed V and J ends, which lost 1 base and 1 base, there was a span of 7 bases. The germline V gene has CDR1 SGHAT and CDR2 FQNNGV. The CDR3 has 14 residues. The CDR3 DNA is TGTGCCAGCAGCTTAGGACAGCAGAACACTGAAGCTTTCTTT. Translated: CASSLGQQNTEAFF.

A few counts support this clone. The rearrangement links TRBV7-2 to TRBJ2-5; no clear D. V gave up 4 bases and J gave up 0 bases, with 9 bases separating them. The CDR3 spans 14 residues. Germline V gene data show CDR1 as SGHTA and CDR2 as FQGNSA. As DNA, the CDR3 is TGTGCCAGCAGCTCGACTCCGTACCAAGAGACCCAGTACTTC. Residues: CASSSTPYQETQYF.

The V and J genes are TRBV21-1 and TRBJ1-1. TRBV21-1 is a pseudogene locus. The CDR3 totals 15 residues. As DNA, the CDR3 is TGTGCCAGCAGCTCCCAAGGCAGGGAGGAGACTGAAGCTTTCTTT. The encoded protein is CASSSQGREETEAFF.

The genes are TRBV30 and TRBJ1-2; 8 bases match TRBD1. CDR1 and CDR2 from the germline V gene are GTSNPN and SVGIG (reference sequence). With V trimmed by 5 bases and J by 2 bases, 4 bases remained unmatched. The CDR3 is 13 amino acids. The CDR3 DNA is TGTGCCTGGGGGACAGGATCGAACTATGGCTACACCTTC. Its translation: CAWGTGSNYGYTF.

CDR3 coding DNA: TGTGCCAGCAGCCGGGGGGCAGATACGCAGTATTTT. It translates to CASSRGADTQYF. The V call is TRBV7-9, the J call TRBJ2-3; 7 bases map to TRBD2. Germline CDR1 SEHNR, CDR2 FQNEAQ (reference sequence). Losses at the gene ends were 5 bases for V and 4 bases for J; bases not matched to a gene: 0. The CDR3 runs to 12 residues.

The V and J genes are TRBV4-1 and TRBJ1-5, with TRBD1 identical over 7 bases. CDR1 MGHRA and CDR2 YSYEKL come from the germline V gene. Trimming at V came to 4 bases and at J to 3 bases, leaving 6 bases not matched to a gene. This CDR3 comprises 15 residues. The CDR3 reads CASSPSGTDNQPQHF. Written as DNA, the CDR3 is TGCGCCAGCAGCCCCTCCGGGACAGACAATCAGCCCCAGCATTTT.

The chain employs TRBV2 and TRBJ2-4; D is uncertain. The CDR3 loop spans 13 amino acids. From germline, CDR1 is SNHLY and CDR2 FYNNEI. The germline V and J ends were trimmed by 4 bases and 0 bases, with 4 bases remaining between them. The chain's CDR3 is CASSVLAKNIQYF. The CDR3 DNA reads TGTGCCAGCAGTGTCCTAGCCAAAAACATTCAGTACTTC. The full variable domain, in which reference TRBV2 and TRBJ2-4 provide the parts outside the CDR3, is EPEVTQTPSHQVTQMGQEVILRCVPISNHLYFYWYRQILGQKVEFLVSFYNNEISEKSEIFDDQFSVERPDGSNFTLKIRSTKLEDSAMYFCASSVLAKNIQYFGAGTRLSVL.

The CDR3 region is CASSSIRDCYEQYF. The CDR3 DNA is TGTGCCAGCAGCTCGATCCGGGACTGCTACGAGCAGTACTTC. The rearrangement links TRBV11-2 to TRBJ2-7; possibly TRBD2 for D (6 bases). There are 14 residues in the CDR3. Looked up from germline, CDR1 is SGHAT and CDR2 is FQNNGV. The ends were cut back, 4 bases at V and 3 bases at J, with 13 bases in the middle.

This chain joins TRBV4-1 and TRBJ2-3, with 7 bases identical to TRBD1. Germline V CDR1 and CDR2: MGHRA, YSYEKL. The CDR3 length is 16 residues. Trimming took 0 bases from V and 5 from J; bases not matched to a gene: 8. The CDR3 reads CASSQDSRDRGDTQYF. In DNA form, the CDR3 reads TGCGCCAGCAGCCAAGATAGCCGGGACAGAGGAGATACGCAGTATTTT.

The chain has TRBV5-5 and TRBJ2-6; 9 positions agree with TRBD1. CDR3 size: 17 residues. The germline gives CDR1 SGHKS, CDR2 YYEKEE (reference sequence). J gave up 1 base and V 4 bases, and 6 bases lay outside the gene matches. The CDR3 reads CASSDYRGRSGANVLTF. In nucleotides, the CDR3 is TGTGCCAGCAGCGACTACAGGGGGCGGTCTGGGGCCAACGTCCTGACTTTC. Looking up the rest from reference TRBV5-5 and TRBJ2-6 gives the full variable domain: DAGVTQSPTHLIKTRGQQVTLRCSPISGHKSVSWYQQVLGQGPQFIFQYYEKEERGRGNFPDRFSARQFPNYSSELNVNALLLGDSALYLCASSDYRGRSGANVLTFGAGSRLTVL.

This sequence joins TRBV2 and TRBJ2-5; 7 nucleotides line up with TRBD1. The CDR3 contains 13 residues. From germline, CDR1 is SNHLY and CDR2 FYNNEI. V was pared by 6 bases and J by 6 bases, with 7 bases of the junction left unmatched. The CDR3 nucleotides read TGTGCCAGCAGGCGACAGGGCGGGCAGACCCAGTACTTC. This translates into CASRRQGGQTQYF.

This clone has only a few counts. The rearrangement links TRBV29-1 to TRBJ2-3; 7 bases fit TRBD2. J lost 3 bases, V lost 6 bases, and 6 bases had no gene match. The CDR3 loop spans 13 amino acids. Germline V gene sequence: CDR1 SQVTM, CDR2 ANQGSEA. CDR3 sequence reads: CSVRRGGTDTQYF. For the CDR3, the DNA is TGCAGCGTGCGGCGCGGGGGAACAGATACGCAGTATTTT.

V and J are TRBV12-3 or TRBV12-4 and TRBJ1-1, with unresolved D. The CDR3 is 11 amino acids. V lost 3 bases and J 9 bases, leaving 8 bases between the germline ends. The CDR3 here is CASSLSKKAFF. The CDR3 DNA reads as TGTGCCAGCAGTTTGAGCAAGAAAGCTTTCTTT.

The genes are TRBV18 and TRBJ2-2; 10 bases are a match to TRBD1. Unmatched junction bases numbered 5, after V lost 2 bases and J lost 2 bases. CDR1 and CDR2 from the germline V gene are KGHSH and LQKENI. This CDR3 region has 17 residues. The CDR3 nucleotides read TGTGCCAGCTCACCATCGGGACAGGGGTCAAACACCGGGGAGCTGTTTTTT. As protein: CASSPSGQGSNTGELFF.

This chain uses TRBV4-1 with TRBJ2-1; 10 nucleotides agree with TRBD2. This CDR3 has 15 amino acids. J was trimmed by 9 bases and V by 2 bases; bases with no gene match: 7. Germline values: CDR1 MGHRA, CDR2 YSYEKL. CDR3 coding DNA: TGCGCCAGCAGCCAAACAAGCGGGGGGGCCTTTGAGCAGTTCTTC. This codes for CASSQTSGGAFEQFF.

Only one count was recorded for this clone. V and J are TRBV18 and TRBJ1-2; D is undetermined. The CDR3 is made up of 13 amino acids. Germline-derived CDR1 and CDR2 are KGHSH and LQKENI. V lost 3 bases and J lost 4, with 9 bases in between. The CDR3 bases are TGTGCCAGCTCACCTGGGGAGTCCTATGGCTACACCTTC. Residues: CASSPGESYGYTF.

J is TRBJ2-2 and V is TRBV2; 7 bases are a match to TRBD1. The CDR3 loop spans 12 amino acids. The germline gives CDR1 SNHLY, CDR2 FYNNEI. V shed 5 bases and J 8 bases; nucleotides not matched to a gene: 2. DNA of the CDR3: TGTGCCAGCAGTAGGGACAGAGGGGAGCTGTTTTTT. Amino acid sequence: CASSRDRGELFF.

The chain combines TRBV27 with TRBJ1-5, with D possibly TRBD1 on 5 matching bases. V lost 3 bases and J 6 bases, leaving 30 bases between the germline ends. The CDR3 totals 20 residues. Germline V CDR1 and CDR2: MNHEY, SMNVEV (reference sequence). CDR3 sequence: CASSFPIRWEGRAFCQPQHF. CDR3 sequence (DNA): TGTGCCAGCAGTTTCCCTATTAGGTGGGAGGGCAGGGCATTTTGTCAGCCCCAGCATTTT.